Listed below are T cell receptor beta chains from one sample, sequenced in a study of cytomegalovirus exposure and HLA in healthy donors. Profiled with immunoSEQ multiplex PCR; TCRdb holds only in-frame clones, not every one. The profile shows 190,000 or so clones, about 80% of them singletons. The sequenced material came from PBMCs. The source of these receptors is a boy aged 5-17 years in good health and CMV-seronegative. Both conserved end residues are part of each CDR3. The order of the fields is D gene, J gene, clone size, V gene, CDR3 protein, CDR3 DNA. The D gene is left open where the match is weak. Clone size, where shown, is once, few, many, or a class for clones that have expanded.

d_gene: TRBD1; j_gene: TRBJ2-7; abundance: NA; v_gene: TRBV27; CDR3aa: CASSLIRSFGTGVSEQYF; CDR3nt: TGTGCCAGCAGTTTAATTCGGTCGTTCGGGACAGGGGTTTCCGAGCAGTACTTC
d_gene: TRBD1; j_gene: TRBJ2-7; abundance: NA; v_gene: TRBV27; CDR3aa: CASRPAGGYEQYF; CDR3nt: TGTGCCAGCCGGCCGGCAGGGGGCTACGAGCAGTACTTC
d_gene: TRBD2; j_gene: TRBJ2-3; abundance: NA; v_gene: TRBV5-1; CDR3aa: CASSGLSGGATDTQYF; CDR3nt: TGCGCCAGCAGCGGGCTCAGCGGGGGGGCAACAGATACGCAGTATTTT
d_gene: NA; j_gene: TRBJ2-2; abundance: NA; v_gene: TRBV4-1; CDR3aa: CASSQGRPRGPNPNTGELFF; CDR3nt: TGCGCCAGCAGCCAAGGTCGGCCGAGAGGGCCGAACCCGAACACCGGGGAGCTGTTTTTT
d_gene: NA; j_gene: TRBJ2-5; abundance: once; v_gene: TRBV5-4; CDR3aa: CASSLKGGETQYF; CDR3nt: TGTGCCAGCAGCTTAAAAGGGGGAGAGACCCAGTACTTC
d_gene: TRBD1; j_gene: TRBJ1-1; abundance: NA; v_gene: TRBV29-1; CDR3aa: CSVRQGGKTEAFF; CDR3nt: TGCAGCGTGAGACAGGGTGGTAAGACTGAAGCTTTCTTT
d_gene: NA; j_gene: TRBJ2-7; abundance: once; v_gene: TRBV30; CDR3aa: CAWRDTGRGYEQYF; CDR3nt: TGTGCCTGGAGGGATACAGGTAGGGGCTACGAGCAGTACTTC
d_gene: NA; j_gene: TRBJ1-2; abundance: NA; v_gene: TRBV7-9; CDR3aa: CASSPGVGYTF; CDR3nt: TGTGCCAGCAGCCCCGGGGTCGGCTACACCTTC
d_gene: NA; j_gene: TRBJ1-6; abundance: NA; v_gene: TRBV19; CDR3aa: CASSIFSGEGSPLHF; CDR3nt: TGTGCCAGTAGTATATTCTCCGGGGAGGGATCACCCCTCCACTTT
d_gene: NA; j_gene: TRBJ2-7; abundance: NA; v_gene: TRBV12-5; CDR3aa: CASGSPYGQYF; CDR3nt: TGTGCTAGTGGTTCCCCCTACGGGCAGTACTTC
d_gene: NA; j_gene: TRBJ1-1; abundance: NA; v_gene: TRBV6-5; CDR3aa: CASSYIVGDEAFF; CDR3nt: TGTGCCAGCAGTTACATCGTCGGGGATGAAGCTTTCTTT
d_gene: TRBD1; j_gene: TRBJ2-1; abundance: NA; v_gene: TRBV7-9; CDR3aa: CASSLDGTGDHEQFF; CDR3nt: TGTGCCAGCAGCTTAGATGGGACAGGGGACCATGAGCAGTTCTTC
d_gene: NA; j_gene: TRBJ2-5; abundance: NA; v_gene: TRBV5-4; CDR3aa: CASSLGGRQETQYF; CDR3nt: TGTGCCAGCAGCTTGGGGGGGCGCCAAGAGACCCAGTACTTC
d_gene: NA; j_gene: TRBJ1-5; abundance: few; v_gene: TRBV15; CDR3aa: CATSRVQSNQPQHF; CDR3nt: TGTGCCACCAGCAGAGTTCAGAGCAATCAGCCCCAGCATTTT
d_gene: NA; j_gene: TRBJ1-2; abundance: few; v_gene: TRBV2; CDR3aa: CASSGLKGRGYGYTF; CDR3nt: TGTGCCAGCAGCGGTCTTAAGGGGCGAGGCTATGGCTACACCTTC
d_gene: TRBD2; j_gene: TRBJ2-3; abundance: NA; v_gene: TRBV7-3; CDR3aa: CASSGGGTQYF; CDR3nt: TGTGCCAGCAGCGGGGGGGGTACGCAGTATTTT
d_gene: NA; j_gene: TRBJ2-5; abundance: NA; v_gene: TRBV9; CDR3aa: CASSVRGLKETQYF; CDR3nt: TGTGCCAGCAGCGTCCGAGGGCTCAAAGAGACCCAGTACTTC
d_gene: TRBD2; j_gene: TRBJ2-3; abundance: once; v_gene: TRBV29-1; CDR3aa: CSVVLADSTDTQYF; CDR3nt: TGCAGCGTTGTACTAGCGGACAGCACAGATACGCAGTATTTT
d_gene: TRBD2; j_gene: TRBJ2-1; abundance: once; v_gene: TRBV5-1; CDR3aa: CASSLASGDGNEQFF; CDR3nt: TGCGCCAGCAGCTTGGCTAGCGGGGACGGCAATGAGCAGTTCTTC
d_gene: NA; j_gene: TRBJ2-6; abundance: NA; v_gene: TRBV10-3; CDR3aa: CAISDLTGPGANVLTF; CDR3nt: TGTGCCATCAGTGACCTTACAGGGCCCGGGGCCAACGTCCTGACTTTC
d_gene: NA; j_gene: TRBJ2-7; abundance: NA; v_gene: TRBV14; CDR3aa: CASSQVSGVAHEQYF; CDR3nt: TGTGCCAGCAGCCAAGTCTCAGGGGTGGCCCACGAGCAGTACTTC
d_gene: TRBD1; j_gene: TRBJ1-5; abundance: few; v_gene: TRBV4-1; CDR3aa: CASSRETGNHQPQHF; CDR3nt: TGCGCCAGCAGTCGAGAGACAGGGAACCATCAGCCCCAGCATTTT
d_gene: NA; j_gene: TRBJ1-5; abundance: NA; v_gene: TRBV21-1; CDR3aa: CASSKDRTGEPYSNQPQHF; CDR3nt: TGTGCCAGCAGCAAAGACCGTACAGGCGAACCTTATAGCAATCAGCCCCAGCATTTT
d_gene: NA; j_gene: TRBJ2-3; abundance: NA; v_gene: TRBV19; CDR3aa: CASSIGQFTDTQYF; CDR3nt: TGTGCCAGTAGTATCGGACAGTTCACAGATACGCAGTATTTT
d_gene: NA; j_gene: TRBJ1-2; abundance: NA; v_gene: TRBV28; CDR3aa: CASSLESGTKGYTF; CDR3nt: TGTGCCAGCAGTTTGGAAAGCGGGACAAAAGGCTACACCTTC
d_gene: TRBD1; j_gene: TRBJ2-7; abundance: NA; v_gene: TRBV7-2; CDR3aa: CASSLVGTGLNEQYF; CDR3nt: TGTGCCAGCAGCTTAGTCGGGACAGGGCTGAACGAGCAGTACTTC
d_gene: TRBD1; j_gene: TRBJ1-2; abundance: NA; v_gene: TRBV9; CDR3aa: CASSVTQGANGYGYTF; CDR3nt: TGTGCCAGCAGCGTAACACAGGGGGCGAACGGCTATGGCTACACCTTC
d_gene: NA; j_gene: TRBJ1-1; abundance: NA; v_gene: TRBV9; CDR3aa: CASSSQGNTEAFF; CDR3nt: TGTGCCAGCAGCTCCCAGGGGAACACTGAAGCTTTCTTT
d_gene: NA; j_gene: TRBJ2-1; abundance: NA; v_gene: TRBV7-2; CDR3aa: CASYGSSYNEQFF; CDR3nt: TGTGCCAGCTACGGGAGCTCCTACAATGAGCAGTTCTTC
d_gene: TRBD1; j_gene: TRBJ1-5; abundance: NA; v_gene: TRBV6-6; CDR3aa: CASSHGQVFQPQHF; CDR3nt: TGTGCCAGCAGTCACGGACAGGTTTTTCAGCCCCAGCATTTT
d_gene: TRBD2; j_gene: TRBJ2-1; abundance: once; v_gene: TRBV11-2; CDR3aa: CASRTSDLYNEQFF; CDR3nt: TGTGCCAGCAGGACTAGCGATCTCTACAATGAGCAGTTCTTC
d_gene: NA; j_gene: TRBJ1-2; abundance: NA; v_gene: TRBV6-5; CDR3aa: CASTPGGDGFYGYTF; CDR3nt: TGTGCCAGCACTCCCGGAGGGGACGGTTTCTATGGCTACACCTTC
d_gene: TRBD1; j_gene: TRBJ2-6; abundance: NA; v_gene: TRBV9; CDR3aa: CASRYPGQAVSGANVLTF; CDR3nt: TGTGCCAGCAGATATCCGGGACAGGCGGTCTCTGGGGCCAACGTCCTGACTTTC
d_gene: TRBD2; j_gene: TRBJ2-3; abundance: NA; v_gene: TRBV10-3; CDR3aa: CAISGRVGAGTTDTQYF; CDR3nt: TGTGCCATCAGTGGGAGGGTCGGAGCGGGAACCACAGATACGCAGTATTTT
d_gene: NA; j_gene: TRBJ1-2; abundance: NA; v_gene: TRBV6-1; CDR3aa: CASSVSGDYGYTF; CDR3nt: TGTGCCAGCAGCGTCTCAGGGGACTATGGCTACACCTTC
d_gene: NA; j_gene: TRBJ2-5; abundance: NA; v_gene: TRBV18; CDR3aa: CASSPPHTPQETQYF; CDR3nt: TGTGCCAGCTCACCACCGCACACCCCACAAGAGACCCAGTACTTC